This TCR beta chain was retrieved from a study of blood T cells in healthy people across ages (dated by TCRdb to the mid-2010s). About the full investigation: In model experiments, template switching captured about one uniquely barcoded TCR beta cDNA molecule for every two T cells. Using deep sequencing normalized with unique cDNA molecular identifiers, the study measured how TCR beta repertoire diversity changes with age. Four age groups were formed from the donors: young (average approximately 17 years), middle-aged (just under 40), aged (about 68) and long-lived (about 80). Donors of different ages were randomly distributed across sequencing lanes to avoid experimental bias. For two donors (one aged 18 to 30 and one aged 80 or older), the study analyzed two additional independent replicas of 1 million unique cDNA reads from the same blood draw. Here is what the overall study found, with its caveats: Bulk unsorted PBMC profiling prevented conclusive comparison of naive and antigen-experienced compartments. Estimates of total diversity based on one million sequenced T cells were regarded as lower bounds and as underestimates. The long-lived group showed more naive CD4+ T cells, fewer expanded clones and increased TCR diversity than the aged group, suggesting age selection. The percentage of naive T cells measured by flow cytometry correlated strongly with observed TCR beta diversity. As age increased, observed TCR beta diversity per million T cells dropped in a roughly linear way, and a significant reduction was already evident by age 40. Donor CMV infection status was unknown, potentially confounding age-related changes in expanded clonotypes.

The donors were 40 or so Caucasian individuals from Russia, aged roughly 6 to 90 years, who were systemically healthy. About 10 milliliters of peripheral blood were drawn from each donor into EDTA-treated Vacutainer tubes. Ficoll-Paque density-gradient centrifugation was used to isolate PBMCs, with at least 6.5 million per sample. Total RNA, at least 6 micrograms per sample, was extracted from PBMCs with Trizol reagent. Naive CD45RAhigh/CD27high T cell percentages were measured by flow cytometry on a PBMC aliquot from every donor. Libraries were built with 5' RACE. The sequencing machine was an Illumina HiSeq 2500. A second PCR of about 6 to 11 cycles was performed with a sample-barcoded 5' primer and a J-beta primer mix. A template-switch 5' adaptor carrying 12 random nucleotides introduced a unique molecular identifier onto each TCR beta cDNA molecule. Each sample yielded at least 3 million CDR3-containing paired-end reads. First-strand cDNA synthesis was performed from all RNA using the Mint cDNA synthesis kit, with priming by a TRBC-specific oligonucleotide. All cDNA was treated with uracil-DNA glycosylase and then went through a first 18-cycle PCR with the universal primers M1SS and BC2_uni_R. In the authors' own workflow: Normalization of each sample was performed by random selection of 1 million high-quality reads, each carrying a distinct molecular identifier. Reads with shared molecular identifiers were discarded instead of being binned into consensus sequences. CDR3 identification, clonotype clustering and error correction used MiTCR with a Q25 quality threshold and the strictest error-elimination algorithm. A nonparametric unseen species model using Euler transformation provided a lower-bound estimate of total TCR beta diversity. TCRdb cleaned the public reads at Q25 with fastp, built clones with MiXCR and kept in-frame beta chains. Each CDR3 protein appears once, grouped with its most common genes and DNA. What appears here as the V and J calls and clone size reflects TCRdb's work, not the paper's. The sample table records around 710,000 distinct CDR3 sequences; around 40% of these occur just once. The top ten clonotypes cover around 20% of the sample.

About this clonotype: Its antigen is still unknown. No qualities accompany the bases; no much larger clone lies one base away.

Sequencing was done on a sample of blood. The sequence was obtained from a woman in her fifties or sixties in good health.

The DNA sequence is TGTGCCAGCAGCGTGGACACTCGCACAGATACGCAGTATTTT. This codes for CASSVDTRTDTQYF. This sequence uses TRBV11-2 and TRBJ2-3; a tentative D call is TRBD1 (5 bases match). The V and J ends are trimmed by 5 bases and 1 base, leaving 10 bases between them. The CDR3 contains 14 residues, cysteine and phenylalanine counted. Of all the DNA, just the CDR3 is kept, 42 bases in frame from base 1. CDR1 and CDR2, looked up from the germline V gene, are SGHAT and FQNNGV.